Below are 4 T cell receptor beta chains sequenced from a single sample in a study of response to subunit inactivated influenza vaccine. TCRdb processed the RT-PCR reads anew with MiXCR; each CDR3 protein has one entry. The sample has a few hundred thousand distinct CDR3 sequences; 12% to 15% are singletons. Sequencing used PBMCs from blood, obtained roughly 12 days after vaccination. The origin of the receptors is a man between 50 and 59 years old who received an inactivated influenza vaccine.

The rearrangement links TRBV7-2 to TRBJ2-7; 8 nucleotides agree with TRBD2. The V and J ends lost 0 bases and 0 bases, in that order; junction bases with no gene match: 7. The CDR3 runs to 17 residues. Germline-derived CDR1 and CDR2 are SGHTA and FQGNSA. CDR3 in DNA: TGTGCCAGCAGCTTAGCGTCTAGCGGGCCGATCTCCTACGAGCAGTACTTC. It codes for CASSLASSGPISYEQYF.

This sequence joins TRBV14 and TRBJ1-4; D gene ambiguous. This CDR3 region has 13 residues. The V gene's germline CDR1 is SGHDN and CDR2 FVKESK. The germline V and J ends were trimmed by 0 bases and 7 bases, with 6 bases remaining between them. CDR3 residues: CASSQDRPEKLFF. CDR3 nucleotide sequence: TGTGCCAGCAGCCAAGATAGGCCTGAAAAACTGTTTTTT.

The chain carries TRBV7-9 and TRBJ2-3, with a tentative D call TRBD2 (5 bases). Germline V lookup: CDR1 SEHNR, CDR2 FQNEAQ (reference sequence). V lost 5 bases and J 6 bases, leaving 12 bases between the germline ends. The length of the CDR3 is 13 residues. The CDR3 reads CASSRQEVDTQYF. CDR3 bases: TGTGCCAGCAGCCGTCAGGAGGTGGATACGCAGTATTTT.

This clonotype was seen at least ten times. The chain carries TRBV7-9 and TRBJ2-3; D not certain. The V gene's germline CDR1 is SEHNR and CDR2 FQNEAQ (reference sequence). Trimming took 5 bases from V and 0 from J, leaving 6 bases between them. The CDR3 has 13 residues. CDR3 region: CASSDPSTDTQYF. As DNA, the CDR3 is TGTGCCAGCAGCGATCCTAGCACAGATACGCAGTATTTT.